The T cell receptor beta chain described here comes from a study of patients and donors after allogeneic stem cell transplantation. This clonotype was observed a handful of times. Via MiXCR, TCRdb re-called the RT-PCR reads, giving one row per CDR3 protein. This sample has about a million distinct CDR3 sequences, with 15% to 20% found just once. The germline gives CDR1 DFQATT, CDR2 SNEGSKA (reference sequence). V was trimmed by 3 bases and J by 5 bases, leaving 10 bases between them. The CDR3 totals 12 residues. The sequence was obtained from a human donor who was either an allogeneic HSCT recipient or a stem cell or donor lymphocyte infusion donor (not recorded which). It is not recorded whose cells these are; they may come from a transplant donor. Sequenced material: blood, either unsorted or a sorted T cell fraction (not recorded which). The chain couples TRBV20-1 to TRBJ2-5, with D tentatively TRBD2 (6 bases). CDR3 nucleotides: TGCAGTGCTAGGCGCGGGATGGAGACCCAGTACTTC. It translates to CSARRGMETQYF.